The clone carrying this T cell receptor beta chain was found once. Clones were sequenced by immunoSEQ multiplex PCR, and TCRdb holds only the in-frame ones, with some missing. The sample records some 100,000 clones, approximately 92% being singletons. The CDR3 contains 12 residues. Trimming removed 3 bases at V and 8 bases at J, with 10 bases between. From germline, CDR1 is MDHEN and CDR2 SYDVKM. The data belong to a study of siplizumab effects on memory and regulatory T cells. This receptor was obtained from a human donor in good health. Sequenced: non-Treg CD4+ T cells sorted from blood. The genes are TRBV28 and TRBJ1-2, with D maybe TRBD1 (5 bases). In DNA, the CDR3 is TGTGCCAGCAGTTTGCCCCAGGGCGGCTACACCTTC. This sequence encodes CASSLPQGGYTF.